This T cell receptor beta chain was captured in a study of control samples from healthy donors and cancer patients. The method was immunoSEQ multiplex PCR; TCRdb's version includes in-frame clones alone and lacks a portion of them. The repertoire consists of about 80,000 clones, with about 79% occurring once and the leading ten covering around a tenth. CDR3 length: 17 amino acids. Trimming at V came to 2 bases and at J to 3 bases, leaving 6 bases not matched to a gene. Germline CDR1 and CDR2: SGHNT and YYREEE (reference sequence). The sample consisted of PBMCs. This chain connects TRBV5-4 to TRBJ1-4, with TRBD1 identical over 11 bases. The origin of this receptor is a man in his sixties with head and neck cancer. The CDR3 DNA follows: TGTGCCAGCAGCTTCGGACAGGGGGCGAGTTCTAATGAAAAACTGTTTTTT. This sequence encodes CASSFGQGASSNEKLFF.